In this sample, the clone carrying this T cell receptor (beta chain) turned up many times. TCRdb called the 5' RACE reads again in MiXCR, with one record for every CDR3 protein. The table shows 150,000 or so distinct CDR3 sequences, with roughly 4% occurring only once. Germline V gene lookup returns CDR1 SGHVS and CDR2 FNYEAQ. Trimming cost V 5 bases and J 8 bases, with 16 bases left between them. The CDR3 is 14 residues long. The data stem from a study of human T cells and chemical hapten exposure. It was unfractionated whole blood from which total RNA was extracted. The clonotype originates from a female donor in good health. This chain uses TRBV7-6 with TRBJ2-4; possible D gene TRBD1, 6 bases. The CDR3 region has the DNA TGTGCCAGCAGCCCAACAACCAGGGGAGACATTCAGTACTTC. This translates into CASSPTTRGDIQYF.